This T cell receptor (beta chain) is from a study of beta chain features in type 1 diabetes (dated by TCRdb to 2017 to 2018). For the study in its entirety: Patients and healthy donors did not differ in mean age, gender distribution, total cell number or subset yield. Across all samples, some 110,000,000 sorted cells were examined, and cell number per subset correlated strongly with RNA yield. Naive and central memory subsets were obtained from all 30 or so donors, but regulatory and stem cell-like memory subsets were isolated from only 8 patients and 8 healthy donors. In the study, recently diagnosed type 1 diabetes patients and matched healthy donors were compared on the TCRB repertoires of their sorted circulating CD4+ T cell subsets.

Each donor gave one peripheral blood draw, around 100 mL on average, collected into heparinised tubes. A BD FACSAria II and a panel including CD45RO, CCR7, CD25, CD127, CD95 and CD27 were used to sort naive, central memory, regulatory and stem cell-like memory CD4+ T cells. Every sorted population had a purity above 95%. PBMCs were separated immediately by Lymphoprep density gradient centrifugation and were stained directly, without being cultured. To minimize batch effects, samples were stained and sorted in pairs, one healthy donor with one patient per experiment. In its sample, this clone was seen a few times. What this receptor recognizes is not known. No quality values exist for individual bases; no much larger clone is one base distant. Reading from cysteine to phenylalanine, the CDR3 counts 15 amino acids. CDR3 DNA only is kept here, 45 bases in frame from base 1. V is pruned by 0 bases and J by 4 bases, leaving 4 bases of the junction without a gene match. From the germline V gene, CDR1 is SGHRS and CDR2 is YFSETQ.

Overall study outcomes, separate from this receptor: Type 1 diabetes patients showed a moderate but significant shortening of TCRB CDR3 length in all four CD4+ subsets. Because cDNA was sequenced instead of genomic DNA, highly expressing activated cells could be over-represented, though the groups showed no difference in activation or CD3 levels. Naive, central memory and regulatory TCRB repertoires appeared to be more alike among patients than among healthy donors. Shorter templates might have been favored by PCR, but patient and control samples were amplified and corrected together, so both groups would have been affected equally by any skew. Patients with type 1 diabetes made fewer insertions and deleted more nucleotides at VDJ recombination sites, implying thymic rearrangement abnormalities. HLA sub-analyses involved small numbers of individuals, so any influence of HLA type on TCRB rearrangement remained unresolved.

All of the isolated RNA was reverse transcribed with the High Capacity cDNA Reverse Transcription Kit, so expressed TCRB transcripts were sequenced. Deep immunoSEQ sequencing was performed on naive, central memory and regulatory T cell samples, with an average of around 3.5 million total reads per sample. Sorted cells were lysed in RLT buffer and RNA was extracted with DNase-treated RNeasy Micro or Mini kits, depending on cell number. To prevent cross-contamination, each cell subset was processed individually, whereas patient and healthy donor samples were processed jointly. Using the immunoSEQ multiplex PCR, TCRB sequences were amplified from cDNA into 87-bp fragments spanning the CDR3 region. Sequencing of the amplicons was done on the Illumina HiSeq platform. The study's own analysis went as follows. PCR bias was corrected computationally using synthetic template baselines, and reads within Hamming distance 2 were collapsed, with unmergeable singletons discarded. By aligning reads against IMGT, V, D and J genes, CDR3 length, and insertions or deletions at six rearrangement sites were assigned. Within each subset, clonotype counts were normalized to sorted cell number, after which true diversity and Gini coefficients were computed with the tcR R package. The overlap coefficient, calculated on TCRB nucleotide sequences, was used to quantify repertoire sharing. TCRdb re-hosts the immuneACCESS table, in-frame sequences only. Its copies lack some clones; in the studies checked, an unresolved V gene accounts for under half of them, and the cause for the rest is not known. V, J and clone size are those of that table, while D and trimming were read from the DNA. This sample lists about 120,000 clones; 15% to 20% were detected once. The ten largest account for over 2% of the sample.

Sequenced material: central memory CD4+ T cells from blood. Recombination joined TRBV5-1 with TRBJ2-1; 7 junctional bases match TRBD1. This receptor was identified in a man aged 30-40 years with type 1 diabetes. The DNA is as follows: TGCGCCAGCAGCTTGGCTGGGACAGAATACAATGAGCAGTTCTTC. It is translated as CASSLAGTEYNEQFF.